These T cell receptor beta chains were read from a single sample in a study of cytomegalovirus exposure and HLA in healthy donors. The data were produced by immunoSEQ multiplex PCR, yet TCRdb's version contains in-frame clones alone and is incomplete. The table has around 150,000 clones, 75% seen once. Material for sequencing was PBMCs. Receptors were obtained from a man between 18 and 35 years old in good health and CMV-seronegative. Each CDR3 is given with its conserved first and last residue. The D gene is left open where the match is weak.

d_call	v_call	j_call	cdr3_aa
TRBD1	TRBV7-9	TRBJ2-5	CASSPGQGMEETQYF
NA	TRBV6-1	TRBJ1-2	CASTRYRARDGYTF
NA	TRBV7-2	TRBJ2-7	CASSSRPGFYEQYF
TRBD1	TRBV27	TRBJ1-1	CASSLVGGISTEAFF
TRBD2	TRBV27	TRBJ2-7	CASSPGTSGIEQYF
NA	TRBV7-9	TRBJ2-3	CASSPRREGTQYF
TRBD2	TRBV28	TRBJ2-7	CASSPRTSGAPVPPYEQYF
TRBD2	TRBV9	TRBJ2-1	CASSVEGSGSSYNEQFF
TRBD1	TRBV6-1	TRBJ1-3	CAGQGQGAPGNTIYF
TRBD1	TRBV19	TRBJ1-4	CASSLGQGVEKLFF
NA	TRBV6-4	TRBJ1-1	CASSDGTENTEAFF
NA	TRBV19	TRBJ2-7	CASSQGHGLKQYF
TRBD2	TRBV19	TRBJ2-7	CAATPSGSYEQYF
TRBD2	TRBV7-2	TRBJ2-2	CASSLWLAGGTGELFF
NA	TRBV13	TRBJ2-5	CASSVNRETQYF
NA	TRBV6-5	TRBJ2-1	CASSWGGNYNEQFF
TRBD1	TRBV18	TRBJ1-3	CASSPGTVSGNTIYF
TRBD1	TRBV27	TRBJ1-2	CASRGQGLGYGYTF
NA	TRBV5-4	TRBJ2-7	CASSRAGGISYEQYF
TRBD2	TRBV4-3	NA	CASSQLGTSGRPYEQYF
TRBD1	TRBV5-6	TRBJ2-3	CASSMRVDRVTDTQYF
TRBD1	TRBV5-1	TRBJ1-3	CASSLGPGQPSGNTIYF
TRBD2	TRBV5-1	TRBJ2-1	CASSLRWGGSYNEQFF
TRBD2	TRBV25-1	TRBJ2-7	CASREAGASYEQYF
NA	TRBV7-9	TRBJ1-1	CASSPWRKAFF
NA	TRBV25-1	TRBJ1-1	CASSEFSENTEAFF
TRBD1	TRBV5-1	TRBJ1-2	CASTRGQDSNYGYTF
NA	TRBV14	TRBJ2-1	CASSQGTLKWGEQFF
NA	TRBV7-9	TRBJ2-3	CASSHSVRRGTQYF
NA	TRBV6-5	TRBJ2-7	CASSYEGNLFYEQYF
NA	TRBV18	TRBJ2-5	CASSPRLEETQYF
NA	TRBV6-6	TRBJ1-4	CASSYGSSLREKLFF
TRBD1	TRBV5-6	TRBJ1-4	CASSADRGEKLFF
NA	TRBV5-6	TRBJ1-5	CASSTQGSNQPQHF
NA	TRBV27	TRBJ1-2	CASSLSGGVVYGYTF
NA	TRBV7-9	TRBJ2-1	CASSPSTGLTYNEQFF
NA	TRBV11-2	NA	CASSLVGAWNEQYF
NA	TRBV9	TRBJ2-1	CASSVGGAYNEQFF
NA	TRBV5-1	TRBJ1-1	CASSRTGFSNTEAFF
TRBD2	TRBV6-5	TRBJ2-7	CASRPTSGINEQYF
TRBD2	TRBV25-1	TRBJ2-1	CASSDPGTSGLEQFF
NA	TRBV7-6	TRBJ2-2	CASSFTGGSNTGELFF
NA	TRBV6-5	TRBJ2-5	CASSPWTGQETQYF
TRBD1	TRBV5-6	TRBJ2-7	CASSSDRGPYEQYF
NA	TRBV30	TRBJ2-7	CAWRDAGGPLDEQYF
TRBD2	TRBV10-3	TRBJ2-7	CAISEAPGAGEYEQYF